This T cell receptor (beta chain) emerged from a study of T cell responses to AZD1222 COVID-19 vaccine. Across the study: Second-dose timings of about 4 or about 12 weeks were pooled. Study-wide results and caveats: Recipients of AZD1222 seropositive at baseline numbered only six or seven. Repertoire sampling was restricted to post-peak T cell response timepoints.

Of note for this clone: Its antigen is unknown.

This CDR3 comprises 12 residues. V dropped 4 bases and J dropped 7 bases, with 8 bases sitting between them. Germline CDR1 and CDR2: SEHNR and FQNEAQ (reference sequence). The table came from immunoSEQ multiplex PCR; TCRdb's copy has only in-frame clones and leaves some out. The profile shows about 120,000 clones, more than 80% of them singletons. V and J are TRBV7-9 and TRBJ2-1; D is perhaps TRBD2 (5 bases). This clonotype was sampled from an adult in good health. The specimen comprised peripheral blood, sampled on day 0 of AZD1222 vaccination. CDR3 nucleotide sequence: TGTGCCAGCAGCTACGGGGATAATGAGCAGTTCTTC. The encoded protein is CASSYGDNEQFF. The full variable domain, its missing parts supplied by reference TRBV7-9 and TRBJ2-1, is DTGVSQNPRHKITKRGQNVTFRCDPISEHNRLYWYRQTLGQGPEFLTYFQNEAQLEKSRLLSDRFSAERPKGSFSTLEIQRTEQGDSAMYLCASSYGDNEQFFGPGTRLTVL.